These T cell receptor beta chains were read from a single sample in a study of T cell responses to AZD1222 COVID-19 vaccine. TCRdb's table, derived via immunoSEQ multiplex PCR, lists solely in-frame clones and lacks some. The repertoire includes around 150,000 clones, about 88% of them detected once, and roughly 5% sits in the top ten. The source was peripheral blood, collected on day 0 of AZD1222 vaccination. Every receptor here comes from an adult in good health. Both conserved end residues are part of each CDR3. A D gene is named only where the DNA matches it firmly. Where a row states a size, it is once, few, many or the class of an expanded clone; other rows omit it.

v_gene	d_gene	j_gene	len	abundance	CDR3aa	CDR3nt
TRBV4-1	TRBD1	TRBJ1-1	16	-	CASSRSQGAKNTEAFF	TGCGCCAGCAGCCGTTCCCAGGGGGCGAAAAACACTGAAGCTTTCTTT
TRBV4-1	-	TRBJ2-7	13	-	CASSLLGGDEQYF	TGCGCCAGCAGCCTTTTAGGGGGGGACGAGCAGTACTTC
TRBV7-2	-	TRBJ2-2	12	once	CAEHPNTGELFF	TGTGCCGAACACCCGAACACCGGGGAGCTGTTTTTT
TRBV5-4	-	TRBJ2-2	16	-	CASSYLAGANTGELFF	TGTGCCAGCAGCTACCTCGCGGGGGCTAACACCGGGGAGCTGTTTTTT
TRBV14	-	TRBJ2-1	13	few	CASSQVPGHEQFF	TGTGCCAGCAGCCAAGTCCCGGGACACGAGCAGTTCTTC
TRBV4-2	TRBD1	TRBJ1-3	16	-	CASSRGQGPVVNTIYF	TGTGCCAGCAGCCGTGGACAGGGTCCCGTTGTTAACACCATATATTTT
TRBV19	-	TRBJ1-1	13	few	CASLGGGDTEAFF	TGTGCCAGTTTGGGGGGAGGGGACACTGAAGCTTTCTTT
TRBV5-1	-	TRBJ2-1	16	-	CASSLASGGRYNEQFF	TGCGCCAGCAGCTTGGCCAGCGGTGGCAGGTACAATGAGCAGTTCTTC
TRBV14	-	TRBJ1-1	19	-	CASSQALGQIWEMNTEAFF	TGTGCCAGCAGCCAAGCCCTGGGTCAGATTTGGGAGATGAACACTGAAGCTTTCTTT
TRBV29-1	-	TRBJ1-4	13	-	CSVIRGPNEKLFF	TGCAGCGTGATCAGGGGACCGAATGAAAAACTGTTTTTT
TRBV5-1	-	TRBJ1-5	13	-	CASSFGGDQPQHF	TGCGCCAGCAGCTTTGGGGGGGATCAGCCCCAGCATTTT
TRBV30	-	TRBJ2-5	13	once	CAWARGAVETQYF	TGTGCCTGGGCCCGGGGGGCGGTAGAGACCCAGTACTTC
TRBV6-1	-	TRBJ2-7	17	-	CASSERSVGPLSYEQYF	TGTGCCAGCAGCGAACGTTCCGTAGGACCCCTCTCCTACGAGCAGTACTTC
TRBV27	-	TRBJ2-1	12	-	CASSSARREQFF	TGTGCCAGCAGTTCGGCGAGGAGAGAGCAGTTCTTC
TRBV10-3	-	TRBJ2-1	16	many	CAISESKGGTSNEQFF	TGTGCCATCAGTGAGTCGAAAGGCGGGACCTCCAATGAGCAGTTCTTC
TRBV10-3	-	TRBJ1-6	14	-	CAISYETIGSPLHF	TGTGCCATCAGTTACGAGACGATCGGTTCACCCCTCCACTTT
TRBV11-2	-	TRBJ2-5	13	few	CASTVGAQETQYF	TGTGCCAGCACCGTGGGCGCCCAAGAGACCCAGTACTTC
TRBV6-5	-	TRBJ1-1	12	-	CASRPGGERAFF	TGTGCCAGCAGACCCGGGGGTGAGCGGGCTTTCTTT
TRBV28	-	TRBJ2-7	15	-	CASSLLTGRNYEQYF	TGTGCCAGCAGTTTATTAACCGGGAGAAATTACGAGCAGTACTTC
TRBV11-3	TRBD2	TRBJ2-1	18	few	CASSLDHSGSSSYNEQFF	TGTGCCAGCAGCTTAGACCATAGCGGGTCTAGCTCCTACAATGAGCAGTTCTTC
TRBV5-6	-	TRBJ1-1	13	-	CASSVTWNTEAFF	TGTGCCAGCAGCGTGACTTGGAACACTGAAGCTTTCTTT
TRBV19	-	TRBJ2-2	15	-	CASSMAGPPGGELFF	TGTGCCAGTAGTATGGCGGGCCCCCCGGGCGGGGAGCTGTTTTTT
TRBV5-5	-	TRBJ1-1	14	-	CASSLQVVNTEAFF	TGTGCCAGCAGCTTGCAGGTTGTGAACACTGAAGCTTTCTTT
TRBV6-2/TRBV6-3	-	TRBJ1-5	14	-	CASSYGQTNQPQHF	TGTGCCAGCAGTTACGGGCAGACTAATCAGCCCCAGCATTTT
TRBV7-8	-	TRBJ2-1	13	-	CASSPRPYNEQFF	TGTGCCAGCAGCCCACGACCCTACAATGAGCAGTTCTTC
TRBV4-2	TRBD1	TRBJ1-6	19	few	CASSQDTGESGSYNSPLHF	TGTGCCAGCAGCCAAGACACAGGGGAAAGTGGGTCCTATAATTCACCCCTCCACTTT
TRBV4-3	-	TRBJ2-4	16	-	CASSQIGFEGKNIQYF	TGCGCCAGCAGCCAAATCGGGTTTGAGGGCAAAAACATTCAGTACTTC
TRBV9	-	TRBJ1-2	13	-	CASSEAGPYGYTF	TGTGCCAGCAGCGAGGCAGGGCCTTATGGCTACACCTTC
TRBV9	-	TRBJ2-2	14	-	CASSVVEGTGELFF	TGTGCCAGCAGCGTAGTAGAAGGGACCGGGGAGCTGTTTTTT
TRBV3-1/TRBV3-2	-	TRBJ1-6	17	once	CASSQLPQGSLNSPLHF	TGTGCCAGCAGCCAACTCCCTCAGGGATCGCTTAATTCACCCCTCCACTTT
TRBV5-4	-	TRBJ1-2	15	-	CASSPGGGGRYGYTF	TGTGCCAGCAGCCCCGGTGGTGGGGGCCGCTATGGCTACACCTTC
TRBV5-8	-	TRBJ1-3	14	-	CASSLIRGGNTIYF	TGTGCCAGCAGCTTGATCAGGGGAGGAAACACCATATATTTT
TRBV30	-	TRBJ2-5	13	-	CAWRRTGEETQYF	TGTGCCTGGAGGCGGACCGGAGAAGAGACCCAGTACTTC
TRBV5-4	TRBD1	TRBJ1-1	14	-	CASSSDRGLPEAFF	TGTGCCAGCAGCTCCGACAGGGGGCTGCCTGAAGCTTTCTTT
TRBV28	-	TRBJ2-2	12	-	CATQEGTGELFF	TGTGCCACTCAGGAGGGTACCGGGGAGCTGTTTTTT
TRBV4-1	TRBD2	TRBJ2-7	19	-	CASSQQLTLGGDSSYEQYF	TGCGCCAGCAGCCAACAACTTACTCTCGGGGGGGATTCCTCCTACGAGCAGTACTTC
TRBV9	-	TRBJ2-1	14	-	CASSVGGSSNEQFF	TGTGCCAGCAGCGTAGGTGGAAGTTCCAATGAGCAGTTCTTC
TRBV14	-	TRBJ2-3	15	-	CASSQQTGAADTQYF	TGTGCCAGCAGCCAACAAACGGGGGCTGCAGATACGCAGTATTTT
TRBV10-3	-	TRBJ2-2	15	-	CAIRTPTGHTGELFF	TGTGCCATCAGAACCCCCACAGGGCACACCGGGGAGCTGTTTTTT
TRBV18	TRBD1	TRBJ1-2	14	-	CASSGDRRLTGYTF	TGTGCCAGCTCAGGGGACAGGCGGCTGACTGGCTACACCTTC
TRBV28	-	TRBJ1-5	15	-	CASSPTGFGSQPQHF	TGTGCCAGCAGTCCTACAGGGTTCGGCAGTCAGCCCCAGCATTTT
TRBV7-2	TRBD2	TRBJ2-3	16	once	CASSPREGLFTDTQYF	TGTGCCAGCAGCCCCCGGGAGGGTCTGTTCACAGATACGCAGTATTTT